This record concerns one TCR beta chain sequence. Antigen specificity is unknown. Using immunoSEQ multiplex PCR, the repertoire was profiled, and TCRdb retains in-frame clones only, with some absent. The sample holds tens of thousands of clones, about nine tenths seen once. This sample stems from a study of PD-1 blockade in classical Hodgkin lymphoma. In the study overall: Nivolumab 3 mg/kg was given intravenously every 2 weeks. General observations from the study: Before treatment, TCR diversity in newly diagnosed patients was reportedly lower than in healthy donors. Those patients who began receiving nivolumab less than 1 year after ASCT had lower diversity, and they were excluded.

V was shortened by 0 bases and J by 1 base, with 8 bases between the two germline ends. The germline CDR1 and CDR2 sequences are SGDLS and YYNGEE. The CDR3 extends over 14 amino acids. Specified time point: cycle 4 day 1 (C4D1), after less than 7 weeks of nivolumab. All patients experienced relapse after autologous stem cell transplantation, and brentuximab vedotin exposure was variable. The source is a human donor with classical Hodgkin lymphoma. The input for sequencing was peripheral blood mononuclear cells (PBMCs), taken before the fourth cycle of nivolumab. The chain is built from TRBV9 and TRBJ2-7; unclear D gene. For the CDR3, the DNA is TGTGCCAGCAGCGTAGATGTCCAATCCTACGAGCAGTACTTC. It is translated as CASSVDVQSYEQYF.